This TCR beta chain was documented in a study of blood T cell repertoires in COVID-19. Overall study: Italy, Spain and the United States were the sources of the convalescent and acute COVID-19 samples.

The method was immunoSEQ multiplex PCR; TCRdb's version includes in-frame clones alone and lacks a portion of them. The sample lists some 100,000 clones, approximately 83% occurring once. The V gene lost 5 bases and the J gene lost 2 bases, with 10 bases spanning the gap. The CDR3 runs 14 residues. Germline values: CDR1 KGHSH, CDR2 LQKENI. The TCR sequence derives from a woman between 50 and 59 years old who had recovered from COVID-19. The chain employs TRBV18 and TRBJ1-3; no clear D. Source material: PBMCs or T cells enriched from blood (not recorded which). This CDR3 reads CASSSIEAGNTIYF. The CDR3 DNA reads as TGTGCCAGCTCATCGATTGAGGCTGGAAACACCATATATTTT.